The entry below gives a single T cell receptor (beta chain) sequence along with its context. This clonotype was detected many times. Which antigen it targets is not known. At one end, the junction sequence differs from germline, possibly due to a read error. This sample is part of a study of Graves' ophthalmopathy and Graves' hyperthyroidism (dated by TCRdb to the late 2010s). For context, the study as a whole: Peripheral blood samples were taken at the time of initial diagnosis, before any treatment was given. To tell Graves' ophthalmopathy apart from Graves' hyperthyroidism, and to predict which patients would progress to ophthalmopathy, the study relied on TCR beta repertoire signatures. In total, around 140 blood samples were TCR-sequenced: 40 to 45 ophthalmopathy, some 75 hyperthyroidism and roughly 17 hyperthyroidism-to-ophthalmopathy patients. To explore V-J signatures distinguishing ophthalmopathy from hyperthyroidism, a discovery set of 100 patients (roughly 44 ophthalmopathy, 57 stable hyperthyroidism) was enrolled. The independent validation cohort included approximately 19 hyperthyroidism patients plus 17 patients who later progressed from hyperthyroidism to ophthalmopathy. In roughly six hyperthyroidism patients, the T-cell repertoire of thyroid tissue was compared with the T-cell repertoire of blood. Following sample collection, hyperthyroidism patients were given methimazole at a starting dose of 30 mg daily, and ophthalmopathy patients were given high-dose intravenous methylprednisolone. The roughly 90 discovery patients were divided at random into training and test sets in a 7:3 ratio.

The CDR3 goes from the cysteine to the phenylalanine over 11 residues. Only CDR3 DNA remains: 33 bases, in frame from the first base. The germline V gene (reference sequence) gives CDR1 as SEHNR and CDR2 as FQNEAQ. Hyperthyroidism was defined as stable when no progression to ophthalmopathy occurred within 18 months of follow-up. Hyperthyroidism patients were newly diagnosed, were aged 18 to 65 years, and had a disease duration under 2 months. Anyone with other autoimmune diseases, uncontrolled infections, pregnancy or lactation was excluded from the study. Diagnosis was based on clinical symptoms, serum thyroxine, TRAb, thyroid ultrasound and orbital computed tomography. PBMCs were isolated from about 9 ml of fresh peripheral blood by Ficoll-Paque density gradient centrifugation. Trizol reagent was used to extract the total RNA, and its quality was then checked on an Agilent 2100 Bioanalyzer. Broad study findings and their caveats: Most expanded thyroid clonotypes with frequency above 0.001 were also detected in blood, suggesting blood repertoires may reflect the thyroid immune response. In validation, the model predicted ophthalmopathy progression with 70.59% sensitivity and 72.22% specificity; some twelve predicted patients were CT-confirmed with GO in a median of around 6 months. Sample size was not predetermined statistically, and investigators were not blinded to group allocation. In cross-validation, the 13-signature model distinguished ophthalmopathy from stable hyperthyroidism with about 89% sensitivity and approximately 81% specificity, while in the test set the corresponding values were about 80% and 75%.

For repertoire sequencing, TCR beta CDR3 regions were amplified from RNA transcripts. A first-round RT-PCR used HTBI primers with the Qiagen OneStep RT-PCR kit, followed by a second-round multiplex PCR, size selection and purification. Sequencing of the libraries was carried out on an Illumina HiSeq2000 in paired-end mode with 100 bp reads. Per the source publication's procedure: SOAPnuke was used to process the reads, removing any read that contained adapters or uncalled bases, had a mean Phred below 15, or lacked an exact match to the constant primer or identifier. COPE v1.2.5 was used to merge the high-quality paired reads. Clonotypes were defined as unique nucleotide sequences and were aligned to IMGT TRB V, D and J references using MiTCR v1.1. Analysis was restricted to V-J combinations with a frequency above 0.0001, which covered 99.2% of repertoires. For each V-J combination, a TCR clonal expansion and chaos score was defined as F50 clonal expansion divided by the chaos observed in the TCRdist matrix. Welch's t-statistics and random forest were used to reduce features to about a dozen V-J combinations, which were fed into a naive Bayes classifier. The similarity between thyroid and blood repertoires was quantified using the Morisita-Horn index. TCRdb's own reprocessing of the public reads used fastp at Q25 and MiXCR and kept productive beta chains. Rows are combined by CDR3 protein, so each entry shows the most common genes and DNA. TCRdb, not the authors, supplied the V and J calls. For this sample there are roughly 410,000 distinct CDR3 sequences; less than 20% appear just once. Roughly 7% of the sample comes from the top ten.

The chain is made from TRBV7-9 and TRBJ2-7, with the D gene too uncertain to name. Specimen: peripheral blood. The sequence came from a woman aged 18-29 years with stable Graves' hyperthyroidism. Donor details come from another sample of the same person, matched by shared clones. This receptor carries the CDR3 CASSLGAQVSF. In nucleotide form, the sequence is TGTGCCAGCAGCTTAGGGGCCCAGGTTTCATTC.